One and the same sample provided the 12 T cell receptor beta chains below, sequenced in a study of blood T cells in healthy people across ages. Using a J-beta primer mix together with a sample-barcoded 5' primer, a second PCR was run for about 6 to 12 cycles. One entry per CDR3 protein results from TCRdb running MiXCR on the 5' RACE reads. Of approximately 600,000 distinct CDR3 sequences listed, 58% were seen once; the top ten hold over 30%. Input material: blood. Receptors were obtained from a man aged 55 to 69 in good health.

The V and J genes are TRBV6-5 and TRBJ1-6, with 8 bases identical to TRBD1. CDR3 length equals 16 residues. Germline loops: CDR1 MNHEY, CDR2 SVGAGI. Trimming cost V 5 bases and J 8 bases; bases outside gene matches: 11. The CDR3 spells CASSRTRGRTDSPLHF. The CDR3 nucleotides read TGTGCCAGCAGTAGAACCAGGGGGCGTACAGATTCACCCCTCCACTTT.

The chain carries TRBV7-9 and TRBJ1-1; D is undetermined. Trimming removed 4 bases at V and 11 bases at J, with 14 bases between. CDR3 size: 12 residues. Looked up from germline, CDR1 is SEHNR and CDR2 is FQNEAQ (reference sequence). The CDR3 coding sequence is TGTGCCAGCAGCTCCGGGGTGGAAGGGGCTTTCTTT. Protein: CASSSGVEGAFF.

V gene TRBV20-1 combines with J gene TRBJ2-4; D is possibly TRBD1 (5 bases). The CDR3 is 16 residues long. Between the trimmed V and J ends, which lost 3 bases and 0 bases, there was a span of 15 bases. CDR1 DFQATT and CDR2 SNEGSKA come from the germline V gene (reference sequence). This chain's CDR3 is CSARAVGALAKNIQYF. Here the CDR3 DNA reads TGCAGTGCTAGGGCCGTAGGGGCCCTAGCCAAAAACATTCAGTACTTC.

The rearrangement uses TRBV6-5 and TRBJ2-7; 8 bases line up with TRBD1. Germline CDR1 reads MNHEY; CDR2 reads SVGAGI. The CDR3 length is 15 residues. V shed 6 bases and J 0 bases; nucleotides not matched to a gene: 7. CDR3 in DNA: TGTGCCAGCAGCCGCCGGACAGGGAGCTCCTACGAGCAGTACTTC. It encodes CASSRRTGSSYEQYF.

Of note for this clonotype: One end of the junction does not line up with germline, which may come from a read error. The genes are TRBV12-3 or TRBV12-4 and TRBJ2-2; no definite D call. The CDR3 is made up of 11 amino acids. The CDR3 DNA follows: TGTACCAGCCAAGGCCCCGGGGAGCTGTTTTTT. Translating gives CTSQGPGELFF.

Only a few counts were recorded for this clonotype. The gene calls are TRBV21-1 and TRBJ1-4. TRBV21-1 is a recognized pseudogene. The CDR3 has 13 residues. The CDR3 bases are TGTGCCAGCCTAAGAACAACTAATGAAAAACTGTTTTTT. Amino acid sequence: CASLRTTNEKLFF.

This clonotype was seen only a few times. This sequence joins TRBV25-1 and TRBJ2-1, with 10 nucleotides matching TRBD1. Germline V gene data show CDR1 as MGHDK and CDR2 as SYGVNS. The J segment lost 5 bases and the V segment lost 6 bases, leaving 1 base of the junction unmatched. This CDR3 contains 13 residues. The CDR3 DNA is TGTGCCAGCAGAGGACAGGGGGACAATGAGCAGTTCTTC. It yields the protein CASRGQGDNEQFF.

The count of this clonotype is one. J is TRBJ2-7 and V is TRBV29-1, with TRBD2 matching over 7 bases. The CDR3 runs 14 residues. The J segment lost 7 bases and the V segment lost 6 bases, leaving 15 bases of the junction unmatched. CDR1 is SQVTM and CDR2 is ANQGSEA in the germline V gene. DNA for the CDR3: TGCAGCGTCGCCGGGACTACAACTTCGGATGAGCAGTACTTC. Protein product: CSVAGTTTSDEQYF.

In the case of this clonotype: A much larger clone sits a single nucleotide away, making a read error possible. The chain uses TRBV6-1 and TRBJ2-7; D unclear. Trimming took off 3 bases at V and 2 bases at J, with 11 bases between the two ends. Looked up from germline, CDR1 is MNHNS and CDR2 is SASEGT. The CDR3 has 14 amino acids. The CDR3: CASSESRAPYEQYF. DNA for the CDR3: TGTGCCAGCAGTGAGTCCCGGGCTCCCTACGAGCAGTACTTC.

The genes are TRBV5-1 and TRBJ2-7; TRBD1 might be the D (6 bases). There are 14 residues in the CDR3. V shed 1 base and J shed 2 bases, with 10 bases lying between them. CDR1 and CDR2 (germline): SGHRS, YFSETQ. The CDR3 DNA reads TGCGCCAGCAGCTTGAGGGACAAGCCCTACGAGCAGTACTTC. It translates to CASSLRDKPYEQYF.

The chain recombines TRBV5-1 with TRBJ2-7, with 7 bases fitting TRBD1. Trimming took 0 bases from V and 4 from J; bases not matched to a gene: 7. The CDR3 length is 15 residues. Germline V CDR1 and CDR2: SGHRS, YFSETQ. CDR3 bases: TGCGCCAGCAGCTTGGCTCCGGGACAGAGTTACGAGCAGTACTTC. Translated: CASSLAPGQSYEQYF.

J is TRBJ2-5 and V is TRBV5-1; the match to TRBD1 covers 9 bases. V lost 4 bases to trimming and J lost 4 bases; unmatched junction nucleotides: 8. CDR3 length: 15 residues. Germline V gene sequence: CDR1 SGHRS, CDR2 YFSETQ. CDR3 loop: CASSLGTGPLETQYF. The CDR3 nucleotides are TGCGCCAGCAGCCTCGGGACAGGGCCGTTAGAGACCCAGTACTTC.